Shown below are 13 T cell receptor beta chains from a single sample sequenced in a study of Graves' ophthalmopathy and Graves' hyperthyroidism (dated by TCRdb to 2016 to 2019). The sequencer listed for this sample is Illumina HiSeq 2000. For repertoire sequencing, the TCR beta CDR3 regions were amplified from RNA transcripts. A first-round RT-PCR used HTBI primers with the Qiagen OneStep RT-PCR kit, followed by a second-round multiplex PCR, size selection and purification. TCRdb cleaned the public reads at Q25 with fastp, built clones with MiXCR and kept in-frame beta chains. Rows matching on CDR3 protein sequence are summarized as one entry with the most common DNA and genes. The sample table shows 1 million to 1.3 million distinct CDR3 sequences, and roughly two fifths are seen once. 11% of the sample is in the top ten clones. The sequencing input was peripheral blood or thyroid tissue (not recorded which). The receptors shown here come from an adult man with Graves' hyperthyroidism.

The chain has TRBV7-9 and TRBJ1-1; D gene unclear. The germline V and J ends were trimmed by 2 bases and 0 bases, with 10 bases remaining between them. This CDR3 contains 15 residues. Per the germline V gene, CDR1 is SEHNR and CDR2 is FQNEAQ (reference sequence). CDR3 coding DNA: TGTGCCAGCAGCTTATCGTACAGAATGAACACTGAAGCTTTCTTT. As protein: CASSLSYRMNTEAFF.

The chain links TRBV20-1 to TRBJ2-2; TRBD2 might be the D (5 bases). This CDR3 comprises 16 residues. CDR1 and CDR2 from the germline V gene are DFQATT and SNEGSKA (reference sequence). V was cut by 0 bases and J by 4 bases, with 15 bases left in between. The CDR3 sequence: CSARDSSRVVTGELFF. The CDR3 DNA reads as TGCAGTGCTAGAGATTCATCGCGGGTGGTCACCGGGGAGCTGTTTTTT.

The gene calls are TRBV20-1 and TRBJ1-6; 8 bases line up with TRBD1. The CDR3 runs to 14 residues. CDR1 DFQATT and CDR2 SNEGSKA come from the germline V gene (reference sequence). The trim removed 7 bases at V and 7 bases at J, leaving 9 bases unmatched. CDR3: CSVRQGNFNSPLHF. CDR3 sequence (DNA): TGCAGTGTTCGACAGGGGAATTTCAATTCACCCCTCCACTTT.

Ten or more counts support this clonotype. V gene TRBV10-3 combines with J gene TRBJ1-6; D gene unclear. V was shortened by 4 bases and J by 0 bases, with 10 bases between the two germline ends. CDR1 is ENHRY and CDR2 is SYGVKD in the germline V gene. This CDR3 has 16 residues. In nucleotides, the CDR3 is TGTGCCATCAGTGCCACAGCGAGCTCCTATAATTCACCCCTCCACTTT. Translating it yields CAISATASSYNSPLHF.

The chain carries TRBV29-1 and TRBJ2-7, with TRBD1 matching over 9 bases. Per germline, CDR1 SQVTM and CDR2 ANQGSEA. CDR3 length: 14 residues. V lost 4 bases, J lost 6 bases, and 10 bases stayed unmatched. Here the CDR3 reads CSVVAGTGRIEQYF. CDR3 in DNA: TGCAGCGTTGTTGCCGGGACAGGGAGGATCGAGCAGTACTTC.

There are many counts of this clonotype. A read error may account for a junction end that differs from germline. The V and J genes are TRBV5-1 and TRBJ2-7, with 7 bases aligning to TRBD1. CDR1 and CDR2 (germline): SGHRS, YFSETQ. CDR3 length: 14 amino acids. The CDR3, as DNA: TGTGCCAGCAGCTTAAGGGACAGCTCCTACGAGCAGTACTTC. Encoded protein: CASSLRDSSYEQYF. The full variable domain, completed using reference TRBV5-1 and TRBJ2-7, is KAGVTQTPRYLIKTRGQQVTLSCSPISGHRSVSWYQQTPGQGLQFLFEYFSETQRNKGNFPGRFSGRQFSNSRSEMNVSTLELGDSALYLCASSLRDSSYEQYFGPGTRLTVT.

The rearrangement uses TRBV6-6 and TRBJ2-2; D is undetermined. V was shortened by 3 bases and J by 5 bases, with 7 bases between the two germline ends. CDR3 size: 13 residues. In germline, CDR1 is MNHNY, CDR2 SVGAGI (reference sequence). The chain's CDR3 is CASSYVATGELFF. The CDR3 nucleotides are TGTGCCAGCAGTTATGTCGCAACCGGGGAGCTGTTTTTT.

Of note for this clonotype: Given a much more abundant clone one base away, this may be a read error. This chain links TRBV11-2 with TRBJ1-4; maybe TRBD1 (6 bases). The V and J ends lost 2 bases and 3 bases respectively, with 10 bases between them. From germline, CDR1 is SGHAT and CDR2 FQNNGV. The CDR3 extends over 15 amino acids. CDR3 amino acids: CASSLQGGANEKLFF. CDR3 DNA: TGTGCCAGCAGCTTACAAGGGGGAGCTAATGAAAAACTGTTTTTT.

This clonotype was seen at least ten times. V and J are TRBV20-1 and TRBJ2-7; perhaps D is TRBD1 or TRBD2 (5 bases each). CDR1 and CDR2 from the germline V gene are DFQATT and SNEGSKA (reference sequence). This CDR3 has 13 amino acids. V lost 6 bases and J lost 2, with 14 bases in between. CDR3 region: CSAKSGLTYEQYF. The CDR3 nucleotides are TGCAGTGCCAAATCGGGGCTTACCTACGAGCAGTACTTC.

V and J are TRBV2 and TRBJ1-5; no firm D call. The CDR3 runs to 11 residues. CDR1 and CDR2 from the germline V gene are SNHLY and FYNNEI. CDR3 protein: CASDGNQPQHF. In DNA form, the CDR3 reads TGTGCTAGTGACGGAAATCAGCCCCAGCATTTT.

This clonotype showed up just a few times. This could be a read error, since a much larger clone is one nucleotide away. The genes are TRBV30 and TRBJ1-1, with 7 bases that match TRBD1. CDR3 length: 14 amino acids. V was pared by 4 bases and J by 5 bases, with 10 bases of the junction left unmatched. Germline V gene data show CDR1 as GTSNPN and CDR2 as SVGIG (reference sequence). The DNA of the CDR3 is TGTGCCTGGATAGACAGGGACAGAGGTACTGAAGCTTTCTTT. Amino acid sequence: CAWIDRDRGTEAFF.

This clonotype was seen at least ten times. The chain recombines TRBV10-3 with TRBJ1-2, with D uncertain. With 0 bases removed from V and 2 bases from J, the gap between germline ends came to 4 bases. The CDR3 length is 13 residues. Germline V gene lookup returns CDR1 ENHRY and CDR2 SYGVKD. CDR3: CAISESENYGYTF. The DNA of the CDR3 is TGTGCCATCAGTGAGTCGGAAAACTATGGCTACACCTTC.

This chain connects TRBV7-2 to TRBJ2-1, with 9 bases matching TRBD2. Germline values: CDR1 SGHTA, CDR2 FQGNSA. The CDR3 loop spans 15 amino acids. V trimming: 5 bases; J trimming: 8 bases; junction bases outside the gene matches: 10. The CDR3 region is CASSARVAGVDEQFF. The CDR3 DNA reads as TGTGCCAGCAGCGCAAGGGTAGCGGGGGTAGATGAGCAGTTCTTC.